The source of this TCR beta chain is a study of T cells in Graves' hyperthyroidism and ophthalmopathy. Template material for amplifying TCR beta CDR3 regions consisted of RNA transcripts. First-round RT-PCR with HTBI primers amplified the TCR CDR3 region. Each CDR3 protein is one row after TCRdb ran MiXCR on the multiplex PCR reads. The data show roughly 420,000 distinct CDR3 sequences, roughly 13% seen once. The V segment lost 0 bases and the J segment 9 bases; nucleotides outside the gene matches: 13. There are 16 residues in the CDR3. CDR1 is DFQATT, CDR2 SNEGSKA, per germline (reference sequence).

The sequence was collected from a young woman with Graves' hyperthyroidism. Sample: blood. V is TRBV20-1 and J is TRBJ2-7; 11 nucleotides match TRBD2. The CDR3 DNA is TGCAGTGCTAGAGATCGTACTAGCGGGAGAGGTTCGGGGCAGTACTTC. The encoded protein is CSARDRTSGRGSGQYF.